One and the same sample provided the 28 T cell receptor beta chains below, sequenced in a study of beta chain features in type 1 diabetes. Broader study findings: In every one of the four CD4+ subsets, TCRB CDR3s were moderately but significantly shorter in Type 1 diabetes patients.

No antigen is known for these receptors. Expressed TCRB transcripts were sequenced, since all the RNA that had been isolated was reverse transcribed. The method was immunoSEQ multiplex PCR; TCRdb's version includes in-frame clones alone and lacks a portion of them. The data contain a few hundred thousand clones, approximately 15% of them seen just once; the ten biggest clones take up about 0.014%. Sequences were obtained from naive CD4+ T cells from blood. The receptor set was obtained from a man aged 18 to 30 with type 1 diabetes.

This clone was detected once. J is TRBJ2-3 and V is TRBV29-1, with TRBD2 matching 12 bases. Germline trimming cut 7 bases from V and 2 bases from J; bases unmatched to any gene: 7. From germline, CDR1 is SQVTM and CDR2 ANQGSEA. This CDR3 has 15 amino acids. CDR3 nucleotides: TGCAGCGCTCCCAGGACTAGCGGGGTCACAGATACGCAGTATTTT. It yields the protein CSAPRTSGVTDTQYF.

This clone was seen a handful of times. The chain is built from TRBV19 and TRBJ2-5; D possibly corresponds to TRBD1 (6 bases). The CDR3 loop spans 14 amino acids. The germline gives CDR1 LNHDA, CDR2 SQIVND (reference sequence). The V end lost 6 bases, the J end lost 5 bases, and 16 bases lay between the germline ends. CDR3 protein: CASSHWGPPETQYF. The CDR3 DNA follows: TGTGCCAGTAGCCACTGGGGGCCCCCGGAGACCCAGTACTTC. The variable domain in full, completed from reference TRBV19 and TRBJ2-5, reads DGGITQSPKYLFRKEGQNVTLSCEQNLNHDAMYWYRQDPGQGLRLIYYSQIVNDFQKGDIAEGYSVSREKKESFPLTVTSAQKNPTAFYLCASSHWGPPETQYFGPGTRLLVL.

The chain carries TRBV21-1 and TRBJ2-3; TRBD1 is the table's D call and was not checked against the DNA. TRBV21-1 is a listed pseudogene. CDR3 length: 15 amino acids. The CDR3 nucleotides are TGTGCCAGCAGCCTGAGGGACATCAACACAGATACGCAGTATTTT. Its translation is CASSLRDINTDTQYF.

This chain connects TRBV18 to TRBJ1-2, with 8 bases that match TRBD1. Germline V lookup: CDR1 KGHSH, CDR2 LQKENI. The CDR3 is 14 residues long. The V and J ends lost 5 bases and 4 bases, in that order; junction bases with no gene match: 6. The CDR3 sequence is CASSLSGGPYGYTF. Written as DNA, the CDR3 is TGTGCCAGCTCATTATCAGGGGGCCCCTATGGCTACACCTTC.

This clone was detected a few times. J is TRBJ2-3 and V is TRBV6-5, with D possibly TRBD1 on 6 matching bases. CDR1 MNHEY and CDR2 SVGAGI come from the germline V gene. The CDR3 length is 14 residues. Trimming took off 4 bases at V and 2 bases at J, with 10 bases between the two ends. The DNA for the CDR3 is TGTGCCAGCAGTTCCCGGGACACCACAGATACGCAGTATTTT. Translation gives CASSSRDTTDTQYF.

V is TRBV5-1 and J is TRBJ1-6, with D possibly matching TRBD1 (6 bases). V lost 0 bases and J lost 6, with 13 bases in between. Per the germline V gene, CDR1 is SGHRS and CDR2 is YFSETQ. This CDR3 comprises 16 residues. CDR3 region: CASSLGSGQSNSPLHF. In DNA, the CDR3 is TGCGCCAGCAGCTTGGGATCGGGACAAAGTAATTCACCCCTCCACTTT.

The J gene is TRBJ1-4, the V gene TRBV18, with TRBD1 matching over 9 bases. The CDR3 has 14 amino acids. Trimming removed 3 bases from V and 6 bases from J; junction bases left unmatched: 2. Looked up from germline, CDR1 is KGHSH and CDR2 is LQKENI. The CDR3 here is CASSPRTGDEKLFF. CDR3 bases: TGTGCCAGCTCACCGCGGACAGGGGATGAAAAACTGTTTTTT.

This clone was counted a few times. The CDR3 coding sequence is TGCAGCGTAGCGGGAGGGTCCCACTCCTACGAGCAGTACTTC. As protein: CSVAGGSHSYEQYF. V and J are TRBV29-1 and TRBJ2-7; 10 bases are shared with TRBD2. CDR1 is SQVTM and CDR2 is ANQGSEA in the germline V gene. The CDR3 spans 14 residues. V was pared by 6 bases and J by 0 bases, with 5 bases of the junction left unmatched.

This clone was detected only a few times. This chain connects TRBV11-2 to TRBJ2-7; 11 bases agree with TRBD1. The ends lost 5 bases at V and 0 bases at J; junction bases unmatched: 3. The CDR3 contains 15 residues. Germline V gene sequence: CDR1 SGHAT, CDR2 FQNNGV. The CDR3 coding sequence is TGTGCCAGCAGCCGGGGGACAGGGGGCTCCTACGAGCAGTACTTC. Amino acid sequence: CASSRGTGGSYEQYF.

The V call is TRBV30, the J call TRBJ2-5; D not resolved. The V and J ends lost 0 bases and 0 bases respectively, with 5 bases between them. The germline V gene has CDR1 GTSNPN and CDR2 SVGIG (reference sequence). There are 13 residues in the CDR3. The CDR3: CAWSVGHQETQYF. In nucleotides, the CDR3 is TGTGCCTGGAGTGTGGGCCACCAAGAGACCCAGTACTTC. Full variable domain (missing parts from reference TRBV30 and TRBJ2-5): SQTIHQWPATLVQPVGSPLSLECTVEGTSNPNLYWYRQAAGRGLQLLFYSVGIGQISSEVPQNLSASRPQDRQFILSSKKLLLSDSGFYLCAWSVGHQETQYFGPGTRLLVL.

This clone has only a few counts. The chain combines TRBV6-5 with TRBJ1-1; the D is unclear. Germline V gene data show CDR1 as MNHEY and CDR2 as SVGAGI. This CDR3 has 15 amino acids. V was clipped by 7 bases and J by 0 bases, with 15 bases between them. CDR3 DNA sequence: TGTGCCAGCATCCCGAGAGGGTACATGAACACTGAAGCTTTCTTT. This sequence encodes CASIPRGYMNTEAFF.

The V gene is TRBV10-3, the J gene TRBJ2-2; 7 bases map to TRBD1. CDR3 size: 17 residues. V shed 2 bases, J shed 4 bases, and the junction held 10 bases outside the gene matches. CDR1 is ENHRY, CDR2 SYGVKD, per germline. This chain's CDR3 is CAISEPMTGRSTGELFF. CDR3 sequence (DNA): TGTGCCATCAGTGAGCCCATGACAGGGCGGTCCACCGGGGAGCTGTTTTTT.

In its sample, this clone was seen a few times. The V call is TRBV5-1, the J call TRBJ2-3; 11 bases match TRBD2. The CDR3 loop spans 15 amino acids. In germline, CDR1 is SGHRS, CDR2 YFSETQ. Trimming took 4 bases from V and 3 from J; bases not matched to a gene: 4. The CDR3 DNA reads as TGCGCCAGCAGCCCCTGGACTAGCGGGACAGATACGCAGTATTTT. This codes for CASSPWTSGTDTQYF.

This chain uses TRBV7-8 with TRBJ2-5; TRBD1 agrees at 10 bases. The CDR3 runs 14 residues. Germline values: CDR1 SGHVS, CDR2 FQNEAQ. V lost 5 bases, J lost 5 bases, and 5 bases stayed unmatched. The CDR3 DNA reads TGTGCCAGCAGCGCAGACAGGGGGCAGGAGACCCAGTACTTC. Its protein is CASSADRGQETQYF.

This clone was counted a few times. V is TRBV9 and J is TRBJ1-1; 7 bases line up with TRBD1. Per the germline V gene, CDR1 is SGDLS and CDR2 is YYNGEE. The CDR3 length is 15 residues. Germline trimming cut 1 base from V and 5 bases from J; bases unmatched to any gene: 8. Here the CDR3 reads CASSVSDRAGTEAFF. Written as DNA, the CDR3 is TGTGCCAGCAGCGTATCCGACAGGGCCGGAACTGAAGCTTTCTTT.

This clone was observed a few times. The chain joins TRBV6-5 to TRBJ2-7, with 8 bases identical to TRBD2. CDR3 size: 15 residues. Trimming took 6 bases from V and 0 from J; bases not matched to a gene: 7. Germline lookup yields CDR1 MNHEY and CDR2 SVGAGI. The chain's CDR3 is CASRPSGGSSYEQYF. CDR3 nucleotides: TGTGCCAGCAGACCCAGCGGGGGCAGCTCCTACGAGCAGTACTTC.

This clone was found a few times. The chain has TRBV5-4 and TRBJ2-7, with TRBD1 as a possible D gene (6 bases). This CDR3 comprises 13 residues. The germline CDR1 and CDR2 sequences are SGHNT and YYREEE (reference sequence). V was pared by 5 bases and J by 2 bases, with 11 bases between. The CDR3 nucleotides are TGTGCCAGCAGGCAGGGGTTAGCCTACGAGCAGTACTTC. Amino acids: CASRQGLAYEQYF. The full variable domain, with the rest looked up from reference TRBV5-4 and TRBJ2-7, is ETGVTQSPTHLIKTRGQQVTLRCSSQSGHNTVSWYQQALGQGPQFIFQYYREEENGRGNFPPRFSGLQFPNYSSELNVNALELDDSALYLCASRQGLAYEQYFGPGTRLTVT.

Only a few counts were recorded for this clone. This chain joins TRBV30 and TRBJ2-6; 8 bases match TRBD1. The V and J ends lost 3 bases and 4 bases, in that order; junction bases with no gene match: 5. Germline values: CDR1 GTSNPN, CDR2 SVGIG (reference sequence). This CDR3 contains 15 residues. In DNA form, the CDR3 reads TGTGCCTGGAGGACAGGGGTGTGGGGGGCCAACGTCCTGACTTTC. It specifies CAWRTGVWGANVLTF.

The genes are TRBV15 and TRBJ2-5, with D possibly matching TRBD2 (5 bases). The ends were cut back, 4 bases at V and 0 bases at J, with 12 bases in the middle. This CDR3 has 15 residues. Per the germline V gene, CDR1 is LNHNV and CDR2 is YYDKDF (reference sequence). In DNA form, the CDR3 reads TGTGCCACCAGCACTGCGAGGGCGAACCAAGAGACCCAGTACTTC. This codes for CATSTARANQETQYF.

This chain links TRBV28 with TRBJ1-6; no clear D. The CDR3 has 11 amino acids. The germline gives CDR1 MDHEN, CDR2 SYDVKM. The V end lost 6 bases, the J end lost 14 bases, and 11 bases lay between the germline ends. This CDR3 reads CASRLTEALHF. The CDR3 nucleotides are TGTGCCAGCAGATTAACGGAGGCCCTCCACTTT.

This clone has more than one count but fewer than ten. The chain recombines TRBV7-2 with TRBJ1-1; D is undetermined. Germline V gives CDR1 SGHTA, CDR2 FQGNSA. V lost 1 base and J 7 bases, leaving 10 bases between the germline ends. The CDR3 length is 13 residues. CDR3: CASSLVGVNEAFF. The CDR3 DNA reads TGTGCCAGCAGCTTAGTCGGGGTGAATGAAGCTTTCTTT. Full variable domain (rest looked up from reference TRBV7-2 and TRBJ1-1): GAGVSQSPSNKVTEKGKDVELRCDPISGHTALYWYRQSLGQGLEFLIYFQGNSAPDKSGLPSDRFSAERTGGSVSTLTIQRTQQEDSAVYLCASSLVGVNEAFFGQGTRLTVV.

In this sample, this clone turned up a few times. The rearrangement uses TRBV28 and TRBJ1-1; no definite D call. Germline V gives CDR1 MDHEN, CDR2 SYDVKM. V was clipped by 8 bases and J by 4 bases, with 14 bases between them. CDR3 length: 13 amino acids. CDR3 amino acids: CASVHRVVTEAFF. In DNA, the CDR3 is TGTGCCAGCGTGCACAGAGTGGTCACTGAAGCTTTCTTT.

The chain couples TRBV10-3 to TRBJ2-5; no reliable D call. The CDR3 contains 12 residues. Trimming took off 2 bases at V and 2 bases at J, with 3 bases between the two ends. Per the germline V gene, CDR1 is ENHRY and CDR2 is SYGVKD. The CDR3 coding sequence is TGTGCCATCAGTGAGCAACAAGAGACCCAGTACTTC. This gives the protein CAISEQQETQYF.

In this sample, this clone turned up a few times. The rearrangement uses TRBV29-1 and TRBJ2-3, with TRBD1 matching over 9 bases. Losses at the gene ends were 3 bases for V and 9 bases for J; bases not matched to a gene: 4. This CDR3 contains 12 residues. CDR1 and CDR2 (germline): SQVTM, ANQGSEA. The CDR3 protein is CSVDLDRGTQYF. In DNA, the CDR3 is TGCAGCGTTGACTTGGACAGGGGCACGCAGTATTTT.

This clone was detected only a few times. The V call is TRBV7-9, the J call TRBJ1-4; D perhaps matches TRBD1 (5 bases). V dropped 3 bases and J dropped 8 bases, with 25 bases sitting between them. Germline V lookup: CDR1 SEHNR, CDR2 FQNEAQ (reference sequence). The CDR3 covers 18 residues. CDR3 DNA sequence: TGTGCCAGCAGCTTGAGTAGCGGTCGGGACCCCTCGGTAGAAAAACTGTTTTTT. Translation: CASSLSSGRDPSVEKLFF.

This clone was found a few times. This rearrangement joins TRBV4-3 to TRBJ2-7; D is uncertain. CDR3 length: 15 amino acids. V was cut by 4 bases and J by 0 bases, with 13 bases left in between. Germline CDR1 reads LGHNA; CDR2 reads YSLEER. CDR3 bases: TGCGCCAGCAGCCCTACCGGCCACAGCTCCTACGAGCAGTACTTC. Translated: CASSPTGHSSYEQYF.

CDR3 loop: CASSPGRGSTEAFF. The CDR3 nucleotides are TGCGCCAGCAGCCCCGGGAGAGGCTCCACTGAAGCTTTCTTT. The gene calls are TRBV4-3 and TRBJ1-1; unclear D gene. Germline loops: CDR1 LGHNA, CDR2 YSLEER. Trimming stripped 4 bases from V and 4 bases from J, with 13 bases between. This CDR3 is built from 14 residues.

This clone was observed a handful of times. The chain recombines TRBV28 with TRBJ1-3; D gene uncertain. Germline V gene sequence: CDR1 MDHEN, CDR2 SYDVKM. Trimming removed 5 bases at V and 3 bases at J, with 20 bases between. The CDR3 covers 17 residues. In nucleotides, the CDR3 is TGTGCCAGCAGTCGCCCCGGCCCGGGGTACCTTGGAAACACCATATATTTT. It is translated as CASSRPGPGYLGNTIYF.